Listed below are T cell receptor beta chains from one sample, sequenced in a study of radiation and T cells in renal cell carcinoma. This table comes from immunoSEQ multiplex PCR, and its TCRdb copy is limited to in-frame clones, with some not included. This sample carries around 15,000 clones, roughly three fifths of them seen once, and the ten largest clones take roughly 13%. Sequencing used tumor tissue, obtained from a patient whose treatment was nephrectomy without radiotherapy. The source of these receptors is a man aged 45-65 years with renal cell carcinoma. The CDR3 runs from the conserved cysteine through the conserved F or W. Fields, in order: J gene, clone size, V gene, D gene, CDR3 DNA, CDR3 protein. The D gene is left open where the match is weak. Rows give clone size only sometimes, using once, few, many, or a class for an expanded clone.

TRBJ2-1,-,TRBV18,-,TGTGCCAGCTCACCACCAATGGACAGAACACACAATGAGCAGTTCTTC,CASSPPMDRTHNEQFF
TRBJ1-6,once,TRBV18,-,TGTGCCAGCTCTCGATCCGAGGGGTCCCTCCACTTT,CASSRSEGSLHF
TRBJ1-2,-,TRBV6-5,-,TGTGCCAGCAGCCCTCCCTTCGGACCGAGCTATGGCTACACCTTC,CASSPPFGPSYGYTF
TRBJ2-2,-,TRBV7-3,-,TGTGCCAGCCGGGACGGGGCGAACACCGGGGAGCTGTTTTTT,CASRDGANTGELFF
TRBJ1-4,-,TRBV25-1,-,TGTGCCAGCAGTGAACGTAATGAAAAACTGTTTTTT,CASSERNEKLFF
TRBJ1-2,-,TRBV6-4,-,TGTGCCAGCAGACAGGGTAACTATGGCTACACCTTC,CASRQGNYGYTF
TRBJ1-2,-,TRBV19,-,TGTGCCAGTAGTACACAAGGGGTAAACTATGGCTACACCTTC,CASSTQGVNYGYTF
TRBJ2-1,-,TRBV29-1,TRBD2,TGCAGCGTTCGTACCGGGGGGGCTGGAAATGAGCAGTTCTTC,CSVRTGGAGNEQFF
TRBJ2-1,-,TRBV19,-,TGTGCCAGTAGTATACAAGGGGGGGGATCCTACAATGAGCAGTTCTTC,CASSIQGGGSYNEQFF
TRBJ2-1,-,TRBV7-2,TRBD1,TGTGCCAGCAGCTTGGGACAGGGGTACAATGAGCAGTTCTTC,CASSLGQGYNEQFF
TRBJ1-3,few,TRBV5-1,-,TGCGCCAGCAGCTTGGAGCAAGACTCTGGAAACACCATATATTTT,CASSLEQDSGNTIYF
TRBJ1-5,-,TRBV28,TRBD1,TGTGCCAGCAACCGAAGACAGGGGGCAAGGCAGCCCCAGCATTTT,CASNRRQGARQPQHF
TRBJ1-2,-,TRBV9,TRBD1,TGTGCCAGCAGCGCCCTGGAACAGGGGTCTCGGAGTGGCTACACCTTC,CASSALEQGSRSGYTF
TRBJ2-2,-,TRBV7-2,TRBD1,TGTGCCAGCAGCCAGGGACAGGGCGCTTTGCCCGGGGAGCTGTTTTTT,CASSQGQGALPGELFF
TRBJ2-7,few,TRBV7-2,TRBD1,TGTGCCAGCAGCTTAGGGGACAGGGGGTCGGAGCAGTACTTC,CASSLGDRGSEQYF
TRBJ1-5,-,TRBV4-1,-,TGCGCCAGCAGCCAAGGTGGGTCTAGCAATCAGCCCCAGCATTTT,CASSQGGSSNQPQHF
TRBJ1-5,-,TRBV21-1,-,TGTGCCAGCAGCAAAGGAGGCCCAGAGGGGAATCAGCCCCAGCATTTT,CASSKGGPEGNQPQHF
TRBJ2-2,-,TRBV5-4,-,TGTGCCAGCAGCTTGATGGGGTCTGGCACCGGGGAGCTGTTTTTT,CASSLMGSGTGELFF
TRBJ1-6,few,TRBV6-1,-,TGTGCCAGCAGTTTTTCGACAGGAGGGAATTCACCCCTCCACTTT,CASSFSTGGNSPLHF
TRBJ2-7,-,TRBV29-1,-,TGCAGCGTTGAAGTTACGGGGGGCAGCTCCTACGAGCAGTACTTC,CSVEVTGGSSYEQYF
TRBJ1-2,few,TRBV19,TRBD1,TGTGCCAGTAGTATAGATCACTCGACAGGGGGCAGCTATGGCTACACCTTC,CASSIDHSTGGSYGYTF
TRBJ1-6,few,TRBV6-5,-,TGTGCCAGCAGAGTCACAAAAGCCCCCAATTCACCCCTCCACTTT,CASRVTKAPNSPLHF